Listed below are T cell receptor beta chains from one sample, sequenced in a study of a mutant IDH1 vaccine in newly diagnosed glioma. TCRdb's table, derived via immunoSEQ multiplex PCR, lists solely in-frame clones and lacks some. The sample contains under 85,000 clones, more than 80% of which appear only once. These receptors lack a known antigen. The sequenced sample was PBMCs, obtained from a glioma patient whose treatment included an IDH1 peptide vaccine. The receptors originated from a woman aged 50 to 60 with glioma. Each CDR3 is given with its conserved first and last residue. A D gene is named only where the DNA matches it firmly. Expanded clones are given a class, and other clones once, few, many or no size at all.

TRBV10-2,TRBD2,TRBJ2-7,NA,TGCGCCAGCAGTGGGACTAGCGGGGGGGGAAACGAGCAGTACTTC,CASSGTSGGGNEQYF
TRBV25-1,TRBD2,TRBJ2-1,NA,TGTGCCAGCAGCCGACAAGGACTAGCGATTAATGAGCAGTTCTTC,CASSRQGLAINEQFF
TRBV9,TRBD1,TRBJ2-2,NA,TGTGCCAGCAGCGTACGGGGACAGGGGAGTTTCGCCGGGGAGCTGTTTTTT,CASSVRGQGSFAGELFF
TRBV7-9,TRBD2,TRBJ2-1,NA,TGTGCCAGCAGCTTAGGGGCGGGAGGGCCCTACAATGAGCAGTTCTTC,CASSLGAGGPYNEQFF
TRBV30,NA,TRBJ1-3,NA,TGTGCCTGGAGTGCCTGGACTGGGAGCTCTGGAAACACCATATATTTT,CAWSAWTGSSGNTIYF
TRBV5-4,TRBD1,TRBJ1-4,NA,TGTGCCAGCAGCTTGGCCGACAGGGGGCGAGAAAAACTGTTTTTT,CASSLADRGREKLFF
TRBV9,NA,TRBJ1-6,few,TGTGCCAGCACCTTCGACGGGAATTCACCCCTCCACTTT,CASTFDGNSPLHF
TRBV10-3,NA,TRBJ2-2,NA,TGTGCCATGAGGGGAGAGTCCGCCACCGGGGAGCTGTTTTTT,CAMRGESATGELFF
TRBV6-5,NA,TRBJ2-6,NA,TGTGCCAGCAGTTACTCAACTGGGGCCAACGTCCTGACTTTC,CASSYSTGANVLTF
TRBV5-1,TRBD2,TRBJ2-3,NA,TGCGCCAGCAGCCTTAGCGGGAGGGCAGATACGCAGTATTTT,CASSLSGRADTQYF
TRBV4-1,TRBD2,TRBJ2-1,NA,TGCGCCAGCAGCCAAGATCCCGGGAGGGCCTTAAACAATGAGCAGTTCTTC,CASSQDPGRALNNEQFF